The sequence of this T cell receptor beta chain was determined in a study of sequential checkpoint blockade in melanoma. At the level of the study: First-line arms were nivolumab then ipilimumab, or the reverse, randomized 1:1. Both treatment sequences were followed by maintenance nivolumab.

This clone was detected a few times. Treatment reported: randomized to nivolumab then ipilimumab (arm A) or the reverse (arm B). None of the patients previously received DNA-damaging chemotherapy. Live CD3+CD8+ CD19− CD56− cells were sorted from PBMCs. The V and J ends lost 4 bases and 1 base, in that order; junction bases with no gene match: 11. The CDR3 totals 17 residues. Germline values: CDR1 SGHNT, CDR2 YYREEE (reference sequence). Clones were read by immunoSEQ multiplex PCR, and TCRdb kept only the in-frame ones, dropping some. The sample shows 15,000 to 20,000 clones, about three fifths of them seen only once.

This TCR derives from a human donor with melanoma. This specimen was CD8+ T cells sorted from blood (inferred from file names), taken from a patient given nivolumab and ipilimumab in sequence. The chain combines TRBV5-4 with TRBJ2-3; 8 bases are a match to TRBD2. The CDR3 DNA reads as TGTGCCAGCAGCCAAGAGGGCCCGCGGGGGGGCACAGATACGCAGTATTTT. Protein: CASSQEGPRGGTDTQYF.